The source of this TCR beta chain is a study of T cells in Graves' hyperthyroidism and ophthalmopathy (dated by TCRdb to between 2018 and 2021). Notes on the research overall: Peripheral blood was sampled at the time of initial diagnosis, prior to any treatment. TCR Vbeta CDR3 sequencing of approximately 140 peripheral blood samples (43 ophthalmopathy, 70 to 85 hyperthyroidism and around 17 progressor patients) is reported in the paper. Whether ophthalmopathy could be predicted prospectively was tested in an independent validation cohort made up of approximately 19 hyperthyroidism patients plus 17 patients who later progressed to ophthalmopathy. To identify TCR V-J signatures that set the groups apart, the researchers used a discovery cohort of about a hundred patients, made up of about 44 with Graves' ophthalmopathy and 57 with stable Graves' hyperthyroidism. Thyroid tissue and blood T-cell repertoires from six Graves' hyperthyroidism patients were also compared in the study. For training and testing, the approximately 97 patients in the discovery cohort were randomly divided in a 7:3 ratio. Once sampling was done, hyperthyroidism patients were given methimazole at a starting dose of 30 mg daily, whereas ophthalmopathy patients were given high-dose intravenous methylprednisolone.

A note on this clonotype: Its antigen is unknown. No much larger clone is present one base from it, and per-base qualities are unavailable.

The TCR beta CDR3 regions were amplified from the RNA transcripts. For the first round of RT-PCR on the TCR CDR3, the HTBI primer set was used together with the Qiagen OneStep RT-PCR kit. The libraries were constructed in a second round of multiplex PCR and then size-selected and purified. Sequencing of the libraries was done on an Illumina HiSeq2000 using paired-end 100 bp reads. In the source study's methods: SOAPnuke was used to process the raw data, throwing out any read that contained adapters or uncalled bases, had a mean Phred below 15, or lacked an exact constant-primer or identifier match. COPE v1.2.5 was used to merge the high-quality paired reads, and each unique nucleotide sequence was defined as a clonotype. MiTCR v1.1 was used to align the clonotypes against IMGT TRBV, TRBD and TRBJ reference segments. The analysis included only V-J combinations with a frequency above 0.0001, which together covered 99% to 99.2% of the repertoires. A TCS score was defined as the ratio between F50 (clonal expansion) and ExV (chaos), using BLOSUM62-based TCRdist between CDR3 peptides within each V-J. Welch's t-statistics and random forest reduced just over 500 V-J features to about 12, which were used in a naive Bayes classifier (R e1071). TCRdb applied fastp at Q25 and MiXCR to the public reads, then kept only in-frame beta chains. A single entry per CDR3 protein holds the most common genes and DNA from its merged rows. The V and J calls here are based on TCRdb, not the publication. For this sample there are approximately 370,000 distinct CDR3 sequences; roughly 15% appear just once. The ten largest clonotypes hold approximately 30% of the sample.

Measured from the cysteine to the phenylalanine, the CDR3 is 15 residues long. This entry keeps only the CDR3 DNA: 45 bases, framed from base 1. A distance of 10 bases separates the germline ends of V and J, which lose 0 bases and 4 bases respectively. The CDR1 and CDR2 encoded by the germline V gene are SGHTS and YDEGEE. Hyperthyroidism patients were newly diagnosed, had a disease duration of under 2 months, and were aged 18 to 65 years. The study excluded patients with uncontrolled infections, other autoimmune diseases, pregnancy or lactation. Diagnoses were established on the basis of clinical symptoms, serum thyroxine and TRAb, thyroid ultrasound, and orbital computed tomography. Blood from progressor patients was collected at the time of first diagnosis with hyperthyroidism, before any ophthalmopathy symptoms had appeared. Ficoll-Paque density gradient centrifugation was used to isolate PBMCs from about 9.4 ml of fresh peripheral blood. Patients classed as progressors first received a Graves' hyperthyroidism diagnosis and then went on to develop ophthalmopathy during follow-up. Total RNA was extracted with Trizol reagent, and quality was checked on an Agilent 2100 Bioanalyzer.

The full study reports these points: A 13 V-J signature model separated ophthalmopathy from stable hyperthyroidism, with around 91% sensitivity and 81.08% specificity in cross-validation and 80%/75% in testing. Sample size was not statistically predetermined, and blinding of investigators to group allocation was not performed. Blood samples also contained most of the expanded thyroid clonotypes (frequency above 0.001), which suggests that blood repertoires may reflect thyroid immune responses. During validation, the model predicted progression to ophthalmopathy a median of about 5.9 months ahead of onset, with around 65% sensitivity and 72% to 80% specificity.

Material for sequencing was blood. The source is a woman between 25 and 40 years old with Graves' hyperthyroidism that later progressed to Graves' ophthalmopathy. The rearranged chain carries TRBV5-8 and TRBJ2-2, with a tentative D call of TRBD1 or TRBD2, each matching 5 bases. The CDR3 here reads CASSLGGVSTGELFF. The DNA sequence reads TGTGCCAGCAGCTTGGGAGGGGTGAGCACCGGGGAGCTGTTTTTT.